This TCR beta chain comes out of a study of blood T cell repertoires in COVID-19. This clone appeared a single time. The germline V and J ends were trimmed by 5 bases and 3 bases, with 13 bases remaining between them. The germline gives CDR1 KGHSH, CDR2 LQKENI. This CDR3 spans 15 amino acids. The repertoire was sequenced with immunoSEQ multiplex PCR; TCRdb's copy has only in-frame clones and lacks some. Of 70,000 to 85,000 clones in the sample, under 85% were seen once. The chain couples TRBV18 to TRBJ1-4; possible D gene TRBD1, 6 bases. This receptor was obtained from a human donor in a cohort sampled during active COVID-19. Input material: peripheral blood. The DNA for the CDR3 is TGTGCCAGCTCAACGAACAGGGTACCTAATGAAAAACTGTTTTTT. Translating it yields CASSTNRVPNEKLFF. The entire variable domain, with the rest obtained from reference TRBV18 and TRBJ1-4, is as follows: NAGVMQNPRHLVRRRGQEARLRCSPMKGHSHVYWYRQLPEEGLKFMVYLQKENIIDESGMPKERFSAEFPKEGPSILRIQQVVRGDSAAYFCASSTNRVPNEKLFFGSGTQLSVL.